The 21 T cell receptor beta chains presented below share a single source sample, sequenced in a study of PD-1 blockade in classical Hodgkin lymphoma. This table comes from immunoSEQ multiplex PCR, and its TCRdb copy is limited to in-frame clones, with some not included. The data contain 20,000 to 25,000 clones, over 60% of them seen just once; the ten biggest clones take up roughly 17%. Relapse after autologous stem cell transplantation occurred in every patient, and brentuximab vedotin exposure varied. The sample here was peripheral blood mononuclear cells (PBMCs), taken before the second cycle of nivolumab. Receptors originate from a human donor with classical Hodgkin lymphoma.

The chain carries TRBV28 and TRBJ1-5; D is unresolved. This CDR3 has 13 residues. The germline gives CDR1 MDHEN, CDR2 SYDVKM. V was shortened by 6 bases and J by 4 bases, with 10 bases between the two germline ends. As DNA, the CDR3 is TGTGCCAGCAGCCTGGCAATTAATCAGCCCCAGCATTTT. Amino acids: CASSLAINQPQHF.

This rearrangement joins TRBV19 to TRBJ2-5; D unresolved. The germline CDR1 and CDR2 sequences are LNHDA and SQIVND (reference sequence). Trimming pared 6 bases from V and 4 bases from J, leaving 12 bases between. CDR3 size: 13 residues. The CDR3 nucleotides are TGTGCCAGTAGCCGATCCAGCGTAGAGACCCAGTACTTC. This sequence encodes CASSRSSVETQYF.

The chain combines TRBV28 with TRBJ1-2; D gene uncertain. V gave up 3 bases and J gave up 8 bases, with 10 bases separating them. Germline-derived CDR1 and CDR2 are MDHEN and SYDVKM. CDR3 length: 12 amino acids. The CDR3 reads CASSLLTGGYTF. The CDR3, as DNA: TGTGCCAGCAGTTTGCTGACTGGAGGCTACACCTTC.

This clone was seen a single time. V is TRBV6-5 and J is TRBJ1-2; D gene uncertain. The germline CDR1 and CDR2 sequences are MNHEY and SVGAGI. The V end lost 5 bases, the J end lost 5 bases, and 12 bases lay between the germline ends. This CDR3 has 13 residues. The CDR3 is CASSTRGGYGYTF. The CDR3 DNA is TGTGCCAGCAGTACCCGGGGAGGTTATGGCTACACCTTC.

The gene calls are TRBV18 and TRBJ2-3; D is unresolved. Germline lookup yields CDR1 KGHSH and CDR2 LQKENI. The length of the CDR3 is 14 residues. Trimming removed 2 bases from V and 6 bases from J, with 12 bases in between. CDR3 nucleotide sequence: TGTGCCAGCTCACCAAGGAATGATGGGGATACGCAGTATTTT. Encoded protein: CASSPRNDGDTQYF.

The rearrangement joins TRBV5-1 to TRBJ2-1, with a weak D call TRBD2 (6 bases). The CDR3 is made up of 14 amino acids. Germline CDR1 and CDR2: SGHRS and YFSETQ. With 4 bases removed from V and 6 bases from J, the gap between germline ends came to 14 bases. CDR3: CASSTAGIGNEQFF. CDR3 DNA: TGCGCCAGCAGCACCGCGGGAATAGGCAATGAGCAGTTCTTC.

V is TRBV10-3 and J is TRBJ2-5; the match to TRBD1 covers 10 bases. V gave up 2 bases and J gave up 5 bases; unmatched junction bases: 5. This CDR3 region has 15 residues. Germline-derived CDR1 and CDR2 are ENHRY and SYGVKD. CDR3 in DNA: TGTGCCATCAGTGAGCCGACAGGGGGCTTGGAGACCCAGTACTTC. It specifies CAISEPTGGLETQYF.

The chain employs TRBV5-1 and TRBJ1-4; 10 bases map to TRBD1. V gave up 5 bases and J gave up 7 bases; unmatched junction bases: 2. The CDR3 is made up of 13 amino acids. CDR1 is SGHRS, CDR2 YFSETQ, per germline. CDR3 amino acids: CASRRTGGEKLFF. The CDR3 DNA reads as TGCGCCAGCAGACGGACAGGGGGTGAAAAACTGTTTTTT.

The gene calls are TRBV5-8 and TRBJ2-6; D gene unclear. V lost 6 bases and J lost 0, with 13 bases in between. The CDR3 contains 16 residues. Germline V gives CDR1 SGHTS, CDR2 YDEGEE. CDR3 region: CASTMTWVSGANVLTF. CDR3 DNA sequence: TGTGCCAGCACAATGACATGGGTCTCTGGGGCCAACGTCCTGACTTTC.

The chain is built from TRBV7-9 and TRBJ2-3; tentatively, D is TRBD1 or TRBD2 (5 bases each). Germline V CDR1 and CDR2: SEHNR, FQNEAQ (reference sequence). Deletions cut 5 bases from V and 2 bases from J, with 14 bases between. The CDR3 runs 15 residues. CDR3 sequence (DNA): TGTGCCAGCAGCCTCGGGACCGTTGCCACAGATACGCAGTATTTT. This codes for CASSLGTVATDTQYF.

The rearrangement uses TRBV7-9 and TRBJ1-3; no firm D call. Germline loops: CDR1 SEHNR, CDR2 FQNEAQ (reference sequence). Trimming left V 6 bases short and J 1 base short, with 13 bases between. This CDR3 comprises 15 residues. The CDR3 DNA sequence: TGTGCCAGCAGGGACCTACGATTATCTGGAAACACCATATATTTT. Translated: CASRDLRLSGNTIYF.

The V and J genes are TRBV28 and TRBJ1-1; no firm D call. The CDR3 loop spans 13 amino acids. Germline V CDR1 and CDR2: MDHEN, SYDVKM. The V gene lost 3 bases and the J gene lost 4 bases, with 9 bases spanning the gap. The CDR3 is CASSLSGRTEAFF. The CDR3, as DNA: TGTGCCAGCAGTTTGAGCGGCCGCACTGAAGCTTTCTTT.

The rearrangement uses TRBV19 and TRBJ1-5; D gene uncertain. CDR1 and CDR2 from the germline V gene are LNHDA and SQIVND (reference sequence). Trimming removed 3 bases from V and 3 bases from J, with 9 bases in between. The CDR3 length is 14 residues. The CDR3 loop reads CASSIGIPNQPQHF. The CDR3 DNA reads TGTGCCAGTAGTATCGGGATTCCCAATCAGCCCCAGCATTTT.

This rearrangement joins TRBV7-6 to TRBJ2-2, with 8 bases that match TRBD1. This CDR3 has 15 amino acids. Germline CDR1 and CDR2: SGHVS and FNYEAQ. V lost 6 bases and J lost 1; bases outside the gene matches: 4. The CDR3 is CASSRQGWNTGELFF. CDR3 nucleotides: TGTGCCAGCAGTAGACAGGGGTGGAACACCGGGGAGCTGTTTTTT.

V usage is TRBV19 and J usage is TRBJ2-3; D call uncertain. There are 13 residues in the CDR3. Per germline, CDR1 LNHDA and CDR2 SQIVND (reference sequence). Trimming took 5 bases from V and 1 from J, leaving 7 bases between them. CDR3 sequence: CASSESRTDTQYF. The CDR3 region has the DNA TGTGCCAGTAGTGAGTCTCGCACAGATACGCAGTATTTT.

This chain joins TRBV5-1 and TRBJ2-2; unclear D gene. Looked up from germline, CDR1 is SGHRS and CDR2 is YFSETQ. The CDR3 covers 13 residues. V lost 0 bases, J lost 6 bases, and 6 bases lay in between. This CDR3 is CASSLAEAGELFF. The CDR3 region has the DNA TGCGCCAGCAGCTTGGCCGAGGCCGGGGAGCTGTTTTTT.

This rearrangement joins TRBV25-1 to TRBJ1-1; D is possibly TRBD1 (5 bases). The CDR3 sequence is 13 residues long. Trimming took off 2 bases at V and 6 bases at J, with 10 bases between the two ends. Germline V gene sequence: CDR1 MGHDK, CDR2 SYGVNS. The CDR3 DNA reads as TGTGCCAGCAGTGAAGTAGGCAGGGCTGAAGCTTTCTTT. The encoded protein is CASSEVGRAEAFF.

V and J are TRBV6-5 and TRBJ2-1; 9 bases are shared with TRBD2. The CDR3 length is 14 residues. Germline-derived CDR1 and CDR2 are MNHEY and SVGAGI. J was trimmed by 4 bases and V by 5 bases; bases with no gene match: 3. The DNA of the CDR3 is TGTGCCAGCAGTCCTAGCGGGGCGTACAATGAGCAGTTCTTC. Amino acids: CASSPSGAYNEQFF.

V usage is TRBV30 and J usage is TRBJ2-5; 8 nucleotides align to TRBD1. This CDR3 has 13 amino acids. Germline V gene data show CDR1 as GTSNPN and CDR2 as SVGIG (reference sequence). V lost 5 bases to trimming and J lost 6 bases; unmatched junction nucleotides: 8. CDR3 in DNA: TGTGCCTGGGAACCAGGGGGCGCACAGACCCAGTACTTC. It yields the protein CAWEPGGAQTQYF.

The chain has TRBV11-3 and TRBJ1-3; TRBD1 might be the D (6 bases). This CDR3 is built from 13 residues. The V and J ends lost 3 bases and 8 bases respectively, with 11 bases between them. Germline V gene sequence: CDR1 SGHNT, CDR2 YENEEA. CDR3 in DNA: TGTGCCAGCAGCTTGGACAGAGCGGACACCATATATTTT. Its protein product is CASSLDRADTIYF.

V is TRBV7-2 and J is TRBJ1-6; tentative D call: TRBD1 (5 bases). There are 13 residues in the CDR3. CDR1 and CDR2 (germline): SGHTA, FQGNSA. Between the trimmed V and J ends, which lost 5 bases and 9 bases, there was a span of 11 bases. The CDR3, as DNA: TGTGCCAGCAGCCGTACAAGGGGTTCACCCCTCCACTTT. This codes for CASSRTRGSPLHF.